The clone carrying this T cell receptor (beta chain) was observed a few times. Other DNA sequences within the sample encode an identical CDR3. In the original workflow: Out-of-frame sequences were removed, leaving about 2,300,000 distinct TCRbeta sequences. Libraries were prepared by immunoSEQ multiplex PCR; TCRdb keeps only in-frame clonotypes and omits some of them. V and J calls and clone size are copied from that table; D and trimming were computed from the DNA. The table includes about 52,000 clones, about 86% detected once. In germline, CDR1 is MDHEN, CDR2 SYDVKM. CDR3 length: 13 amino acids. V was clipped by 6 bases and J by 4 bases; unmatched bases: 4. The data are from a study of memory CD4+ T cells and cytomegalovirus serostatus. Study overall: Healthy Belgian adult donors included fewer than 10 CMV-positive and around 25 CMV-negative people.

The sort gate was single viable CD3+CD4+CD8-CD45RO+ cells for memory CD4+ T cells. The TCR originated in an adult in good health and CMV-seropositive. Sequencing was carried out using memory CD4+ T cells from blood. The chain carries TRBV28 and TRBJ1-2; 8 positions match TRBD1. CDR3: CASSSGQVYGYTF. CDR3 in DNA: TGTGCCAGCAGCTCGGGACAGGTCTATGGCTACACCTTC.